A single sample gave rise to the 19 T cell receptor beta chains below, sequenced in a study of cytomegalovirus exposure and HLA in healthy donors. PCR involved 60 Vbeta and 13 Jbeta primers. Sequenced by immunoSEQ multiplex PCR; TCRdb stores in-frame clones only, minus some. The sample includes about 25,000 clones. The sequenced sample was PBMCs. The receptors originated from a male donor in good health and CMV-seropositive.

J is TRBJ2-1 and V is TRBV29-1; 10 nucleotides agree with TRBD2. CDR1 and CDR2 from the germline V gene are SQVTM and ANQGSEA. V was clipped by 6 bases and J by 5 bases; unmatched bases: 16. This CDR3 is 17 amino acids long. The CDR3 protein is CSVPQVSIAGGNNEQFF. CDR3 DNA sequence: TGCAGCGTACCCCAAGTATCTATAGCGGGAGGCAACAATGAGCAGTTCTTC.

The chain uses TRBV6-5 and TRBJ1-4, with TRBD1 identical over 9 bases. V trimming: 5 bases; J trimming: 10 bases; junction bases outside the gene matches: 8. This CDR3 spans 14 amino acids. Per germline, CDR1 MNHEY and CDR2 SVGAGI. CDR3 sequence (DNA): TGTGCCAGCAGTCCGGGACAGGGAAGGCGAAAACTGTTTTTT. Translation: CASSPGQGRRKLFF.

The chain couples TRBV25-1 to TRBJ2-2; the D gene is possibly TRBD2 (6 bases). This CDR3 region has 17 residues. Trimming removed 0 bases at V and 0 bases at J, with 11 bases between. Germline V lookup: CDR1 MGHDK, CDR2 SYGVNS. CDR3 nucleotides: TGTGCCAGCAGTGAATACCTAGGGACTCCGAACACCGGGGAGCTGTTTTTT. It yields the protein CASSEYLGTPNTGELFF.

The CDR3 is CASSPRTGLNYGYTF. In DNA form, the CDR3 reads TGTGCCAGCTCACCACGAACAGGGTTGAACTATGGCTACACCTTC. The gene calls are TRBV18 and TRBJ1-2; a possible D gene is TRBD1 (6 bases). The CDR3 spans 15 residues. Germline loops: CDR1 KGHSH, CDR2 LQKENI. The ends were cut back, 1 base at V and 2 bases at J, with 11 bases in the middle.

The CDR3 here is CSVDSGSGNTIYF. The DNA for the CDR3 is TGCAGCGTTGATTCGGGCTCTGGAAACACCATATATTTT. The V gene is TRBV29-1, the J gene TRBJ1-3; D not certain. Trimming removed 3 bases at V and 0 bases at J, with 6 bases between. The CDR3 covers 13 residues. In germline, CDR1 is SQVTM, CDR2 ANQGSEA.

This chain uses TRBV15 with TRBJ1-2; D is ambiguous. V lost 0 bases and J 8 bases, leaving 19 bases between the germline ends. Looked up from germline, CDR1 is LNHNV and CDR2 is YYDKDF (reference sequence). The CDR3 runs to 16 residues. The CDR3 is CATSRDLAGPLSGYTF. The CDR3 coding sequence is TGTGCCACCAGCAGAGATCTCGCAGGTCCGCTATCAGGCTACACCTTC.

This chain's CDR3 is CASRRTGGIGELFF. Written as DNA, the CDR3 is TGTGCCAGCAGGAGGACAGGGGGGATCGGGGAGCTGTTTTTT. The V gene is TRBV6-1, the J gene TRBJ2-2; 10 bases line up with TRBD1. The CDR3 extends over 14 amino acids. V dropped 6 bases and J dropped 7; count of bases not matched to a gene: 5. CDR1 and CDR2 from the germline V gene are MNHNS and SASEGT.

V usage is TRBV6-5 and J usage is TRBJ1-2, with a possible D match to TRBD1 (6 bases). Trimming took off 2 bases at V and 2 bases at J, with 9 bases between the two ends. This CDR3 has 14 residues. Germline CDR1 is MNHEY and CDR2 is SVGAGI. The CDR3 protein is CASSYIQGNYGYTF. CDR3 DNA: TGTGCCAGCAGTTACATCCAGGGGAACTATGGCTACACCTTC.

The gene calls are TRBV19 and TRBJ1-6; 12 positions agree with TRBD1. V trimming: 9 bases; J trimming: 11 bases; junction bases outside the gene matches: 11. This CDR3 is 15 amino acids long. CDR1 is LNHDA and CDR2 is SQIVND in the germline V gene (reference sequence). In DNA form, the CDR3 reads TGTGCCAGCCACTTCCGGGACAGGGGGCCTACACCCCTCCACTTT. Protein sequence: CASHFRDRGPTPLHF.

The V call is TRBV19, the J call TRBJ1-3; D remains unclear. The CDR3 sequence is 15 residues long. The V gene's germline CDR1 is LNHDA and CDR2 SQIVND (reference sequence). V was trimmed by 1 base and J by 4 bases, leaving 11 bases between them. In nucleotides, the CDR3 is TGTGCCAGTAGTATAGCGGGTTCGGAAGGAAACACCATATATTTT. Translation: CASSIAGSEGNTIYF.

The chain recombines TRBV4-1 with TRBJ2-5; 13 bases match TRBD2. The CDR3 sequence is 16 residues long. The J segment lost 2 bases and the V segment lost 4 bases, leaving 4 bases of the junction unmatched. Germline lookup yields CDR1 MGHRA and CDR2 YSYEKL. CDR3 sequence: CASSRGLAGKQETQYF. The CDR3 DNA is TGCGCCAGCAGCCGGGGACTAGCGGGGAAGCAAGAGACCCAGTACTTC.

This chain connects TRBV28 to TRBJ1-1; D is uncertain. CDR3 length equals 16 residues. Trimming left V 4 bases short and J 4 bases short, with 19 bases between. CDR1 MDHEN and CDR2 SYDVKM come from the germline V gene. The DNA of the CDR3 is TGTGCCAGCAGTTCCAACCTACCATACCCTGGCACTGAAGCTTTCTTT. Protein product: CASSSNLPYPGTEAFF.

The rearrangement links TRBV4-1 to TRBJ2-1, with TRBD2 identical over 9 bases. V lost 0 bases, J lost 5 bases, and 5 bases stayed unmatched. This CDR3 region has 16 residues. Germline V gene sequence: CDR1 MGHRA, CDR2 YSYEKL. Here the CDR3 DNA reads TGCGCCAGCAGCCAAGATATCCAGCGGGGGGACAATGAGCAGTTCTTC. Its translation is CASSQDIQRGDNEQFF.

The rearrangement joins TRBV25-1 to TRBJ1-2; 10 nucleotides align to TRBD1. The CDR3 contains 14 residues. Per germline, CDR1 MGHDK and CDR2 SYGVNS. The V gene end was trimmed by 6 bases and the J gene end by 3 bases; junction bases not matched to a gene: 4. The CDR3 reads CASRTGGGDYGYTF. The CDR3 DNA reads TGTGCCAGCAGGACAGGGGGCGGAGACTATGGCTACACCTTC.

The V call is TRBV4-1, the J call TRBJ2-3, with a tentative D call TRBD1 (6 bases). The CDR3 has 18 residues. The V gene's germline CDR1 is MGHRA and CDR2 YSYEKL. V lost 0 bases to trimming and J lost 2 bases, with 18 bases between them. CDR3 DNA: TGCGCCAGCAGCCAAGATTACCCCGGGACATCGGTCACAGATACGCAGTATTTT. As protein: CASSQDYPGTSVTDTQYF.

The V gene is TRBV4-2, the J gene TRBJ2-1; 9 nucleotides match TRBD1. The CDR3 has 15 residues. The V gene end was trimmed by 4 bases and the J gene end by 6 bases; junction bases not matched to a gene: 7. The germline gives CDR1 LGHNA, CDR2 YNFKEQ. CDR3 sequence (DNA): TGTGCCAGCAGCCCTGCCGGGACAGGGTCCAATGAGCAGTTCTTC. Encoded protein: CASSPAGTGSNEQFF.

The chain links TRBV5-1 to TRBJ2-1; the match to TRBD1 covers 9 bases. Germline-derived CDR1 and CDR2 are SGHRS and YFSETQ. Trimming removed 4 bases from V and 0 bases from J; junction bases left unmatched: 8. The CDR3 spans 17 residues. The CDR3 loop reads CASSPRTGADSYNEQFF. For the CDR3, the DNA is TGCGCCAGCAGCCCCCGGACAGGGGCGGACTCCTACAATGAGCAGTTCTTC. The full variable domain, completed using reference TRBV5-1 and TRBJ2-1, is KAGVTQTPRYLIKTRGQQVTLSCSPISGHRSVSWYQQTPGQGLQFLFEYFSETQRNKGNFPGRFSGRQFSNSRSEMNVSTLELGDSALYLCASSPRTGADSYNEQFFGPGTRLTVL.

This chain joins TRBV29-1 and TRBJ1-1, with TRBD1 identical over 9 bases. This CDR3 spans 15 amino acids. From germline, CDR1 is SQVTM and CDR2 ANQGSEA. V lost 4 bases and J lost 1; bases outside the gene matches: 7. The CDR3: CSVGGDRGTNTEAFF. In DNA, the CDR3 is TGCAGCGTTGGGGGTGACAGGGGGACGAACACTGAAGCTTTCTTT.

The chain is built from TRBV9 and TRBJ2-3; 8 bases fit TRBD1. V lost 4 bases to trimming and J lost 0 bases; unmatched junction nucleotides: 4. The CDR3 loop spans 15 amino acids. CDR1 SGDLS and CDR2 YYNGEE come from the germline V gene. The CDR3 here is CASSPRQGSTDTQYF. The CDR3 region has the DNA TGTGCCAGCAGCCCGAGACAGGGGAGCACAGATACGCAGTATTTT. Looking up the rest from reference TRBV9 and TRBJ2-3 gives the full variable domain: DSGVTQTPKHLITATGQRVTLRCSPRSGDLSVYWYQQSLDQGLQFLIQYYNGEERAKGNILERFSAQQFPDLHSELNLSSLELGDSALYFCASSPRQGSTDTQYFGPGTRLTVL.